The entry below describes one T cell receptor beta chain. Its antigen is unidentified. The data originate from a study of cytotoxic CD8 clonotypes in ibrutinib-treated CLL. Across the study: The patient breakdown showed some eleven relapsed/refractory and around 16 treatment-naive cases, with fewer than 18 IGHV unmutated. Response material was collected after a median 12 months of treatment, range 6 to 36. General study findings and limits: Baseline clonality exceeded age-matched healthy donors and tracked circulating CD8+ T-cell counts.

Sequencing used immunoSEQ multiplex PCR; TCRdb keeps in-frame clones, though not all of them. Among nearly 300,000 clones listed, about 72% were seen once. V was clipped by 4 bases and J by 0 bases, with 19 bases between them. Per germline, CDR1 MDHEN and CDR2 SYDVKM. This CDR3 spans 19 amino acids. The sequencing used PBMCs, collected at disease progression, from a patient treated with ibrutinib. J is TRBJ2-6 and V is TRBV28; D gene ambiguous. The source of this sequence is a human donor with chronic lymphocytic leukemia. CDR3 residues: CASSSRWAGPRSGANVLTF. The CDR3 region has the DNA TGTGCCAGCAGTTCTCGGTGGGCAGGTCCACGCTCTGGGGCCAACGTCCTGACTTTC.